This TCR beta chain was documented in a study of a mutant IDH1 vaccine in newly diagnosed glioma. Across the whole study: Patients under treatment included about 60% males and about 38% females and had a mean age of about 37 years.

Time point in this sample: baseline, week 1 (first vaccination visit). Documented treatment: pre-vaccination baseline after standard-of-care therapy. Sequencing was performed with immunoSEQ multiplex PCR; in TCRdb, only in-frame clones are kept and a portion is missing. The table includes over 80,000 clones, around 90% detected once. The sample here was PBMCs, taken from a glioma patient treated with radiotherapy, temozolomide or both. This receptor was taken from a woman aged 45-59 years with glioma.

The CDR3 region is CASSYSESGLNEQYF. The DNA of the CDR3 is TGTGCCAGCAGTTACTCGGAATCGGGGCTCAACGAGCAGTACTTC. The J gene is TRBJ2-7, the V gene TRBV6-5, with D tentatively TRBD1 or TRBD2 (5 bases each). This CDR3 region has 15 residues. Germline CDR1 MNHEY, CDR2 SVGAGI. V lost 0 bases and J lost 5, with 14 bases in between.